This is a list of T cell receptor beta chains from one sample in a study of blood T cells in healthy people across ages. Via MiXCR, TCRdb re-called the 5' RACE reads, giving one row per CDR3 protein. The table has hundreds of thousands of distinct CDR3 sequences, roughly 44% seen once; the top ten hold about 19%. The material sequenced was blood. These receptors were taken from a man in his sixties in good health. The CDR3 runs from the conserved cysteine through the conserved F or W. Each record gives: clone size, J gene, V gene, D gene, CDR3 DNA, CDR3 protein. A D gene is named only where the DNA matches it firmly. For some rows the clone size is stated as once, few or many, or as a class when expanded; others skip it.

clone_size: many
j_call: TRBJ2-7
v_call: TRBV29-1
d_call: TRBD1
cdr3_nt: TGCAGCGTTGTTAGGTCGGGACAGGGAGGATTCGAGCAGTACTTC
cdr3_aa: CSVVRSGQGGFEQYF

clone_size: NA
j_call: TRBJ1-5
v_call: TRBV7-2
d_call: NA
cdr3_nt: TGTGCCAGCAGCTTAGGCCTTAGGGCGGATAGCAATCAGCCCCAGCATTTT
cdr3_aa: CASSLGLRADSNQPQHF

clone_size: few
j_call: TRBJ1-2
v_call: TRBV5-1
d_call: NA
cdr3_nt: TGCGCCAGCAGTTTGCCCCCTCCGGGGCCCTATGGCTACACCTTC
cdr3_aa: CASSLPPPGPYGYTF

clone_size: few
j_call: TRBJ2-5
v_call: TRBV5-1
d_call: TRBD1
cdr3_nt: TGCGCCAGCAGCAGAACGACAGGGAAGGAGACCCAGTACTTC
cdr3_aa: CASSRTTGKETQYF

clone_size: NA
j_call: TRBJ2-4
v_call: TRBV20-1
d_call: NA
cdr3_nt: TGCAGTGCTAGTGACCGTCAAGGCATTCAGTACTTC
cdr3_aa: CSASDRQGIQYF

clone_size: NA
j_call: TRBJ2-1
v_call: TRBV20-1
d_call: TRBD2
cdr3_nt: TGCAGTGCTAGAGATTTAGCGGGGGGACCCGGGGGGCAGTTCTTC
cdr3_aa: CSARDLAGGPGGQFF

clone_size: NA
j_call: TRBJ1-1
v_call: TRBV27
d_call: NA
cdr3_nt: TGTGCCAGCAGAGGGCGGAACACTGAAGCTTTCTTT
cdr3_aa: CASRGRNTEAFF

clone_size: NA
j_call: TRBJ2-3
v_call: TRBV12-3/TRBV12-4
d_call: NA
cdr3_nt: TGTGCCAGCAGTGTTTTCACGTCAGATACGCAGTATTTT
cdr3_aa: CASSVFTSDTQYF

clone_size: NA
j_call: TRBJ2-7
v_call: TRBV5-1
d_call: NA
cdr3_nt: TGCGCCAGCAGTTTGTCGACCCAGGGCCCTTTCTCCGAGCAGTACTTC
cdr3_aa: CASSLSTQGPFSEQYF

clone_size: NA
j_call: TRBJ2-5
v_call: TRBV15
d_call: NA
cdr3_nt: TGTGCCACCAGCAGAGGTGGGTTCGAGACTCGGGCGGAGAGTGAGCAGTACTTC
cdr3_aa: CATSRGGFETRAESEQYF

clone_size: NA
j_call: TRBJ2-5
v_call: TRBV24-1
d_call: TRBD1
cdr3_nt: TGTGCCACCAGTGAGGGGGAGACAGGGAAAGAGACCCAGTACTTC
cdr3_aa: CATSEGETGKETQYF

clone_size: NA
j_call: TRBJ2-5
v_call: TRBV7-2
d_call: TRBD1
cdr3_nt: TGTGCCAGCAGCTTAGCCCGACAGGGCCAAGAGACCCAGTACTTC
cdr3_aa: CASSLARQGQETQYF

clone_size: NA
j_call: TRBJ2-3
v_call: TRBV5-1
d_call: TRBD2
cdr3_nt: TGCGCCAGCAGACTAGCGGGAGAAGATACGCAGTATTTT
cdr3_aa: CASRLAGEDTQYF

clone_size: NA
j_call: TRBJ2-3
v_call: TRBV6-6
d_call: NA
cdr3_nt: TGTGCCACTGGGTTTGGCGGGAGCACAGATACGCAGTATTTT
cdr3_aa: CATGFGGSTDTQYF

clone_size: NA
j_call: TRBJ2-1
v_call: TRBV9
d_call: TRBD1
cdr3_nt: TGTGCCAGCAGCGTAGATGCAAGGGACAGCTCCTACAATGAGCAGTTCTTC
cdr3_aa: CASSVDARDSSYNEQFF

clone_size: NA
j_call: TRBJ2-1
v_call: TRBV25-1
d_call: TRBD2
cdr3_nt: TGTGCCAGCAGTAAAATAATGGCTAGCGGGCGCGATGAGCAGTTCTTC
cdr3_aa: CASSKIMASGRDEQFF

clone_size: NA
j_call: TRBJ2-3
v_call: TRBV7-2
d_call: NA
cdr3_nt: TGTGCCAGCAGTCCGGGGACGAATTTGGGGACAGATACGCAGTATTTT
cdr3_aa: CASSPGTNLGTDTQYF

clone_size: many
j_call: TRBJ1-5
v_call: TRBV20-1
d_call: NA
cdr3_nt: TGCAGTGCTAGCACCCCGTGGGCCAATCAGCCCCAGCATTTT
cdr3_aa: CSASTPWANQPQHF

clone_size: NA
j_call: TRBJ2-3
v_call: TRBV3-1
d_call: NA
cdr3_nt: TGTGCCAGCAGCCAACCACTTTCAACCAACAAAACGCAGTATTTT
cdr3_aa: CASSQPLSTNKTQYF

clone_size: few
j_call: TRBJ1-4
v_call: TRBV7-2
d_call: NA
cdr3_nt: TGTGCCAGCAGCTTATATGTCCGGTCCGGGAGCAATGAAAAACTGTTTTTT
cdr3_aa: CASSLYVRSGSNEKLFF

clone_size: NA
j_call: TRBJ1-1
v_call: TRBV11-3
d_call: NA
cdr3_nt: TGTGCCAGCAGGCCACGGACAGTTAACACTGAAGCTTTCTTT
cdr3_aa: CASRPRTVNTEAFF

clone_size: NA
j_call: TRBJ2-7
v_call: TRBV7-2
d_call: NA
cdr3_nt: TGTGCCAGCAGCTTATGGACGGATGAGCAGTACTTC
cdr3_aa: CASSLWTDEQYF

clone_size: NA
j_call: TRBJ1-5
v_call: TRBV21-1
d_call: NA
cdr3_nt: TGTGTCAGCAGCAGAGAAGCGGCAGGCTATAGCAATCAGCCCCAGCATTTT
cdr3_aa: CVSSREAAGYSNQPQHF

clone_size: NA
j_call: TRBJ2-3
v_call: TRBV7-9
d_call: NA
cdr3_nt: TGTGCCAGCAGCCTTCTCTCTAGAACAGATACGCAGTATTTT
cdr3_aa: CASSLLSRTDTQYF

clone_size: NA
j_call: TRBJ2-3
v_call: TRBV10-3
d_call: TRBD1
cdr3_nt: TGTGCCATCAGTGGAAAGGGGGCCTATGACACAGATACGCAGTATTTT
cdr3_aa: CAISGKGAYDTDTQYF

clone_size: NA
j_call: TRBJ2-5
v_call: TRBV20-1
d_call: NA
cdr3_nt: TGCAGTGCTAGAGATCCGAGTAGTGGGACCCAGTACTTC
cdr3_aa: CSARDPSSGTQYF

clone_size: NA
j_call: TRBJ2-4
v_call: TRBV4-3
d_call: TRBD1
cdr3_nt: TGCGCCAGCAGCCAAGCGCCCGGGACAGCCAAAAACGTTCAGTACTTC
cdr3_aa: CASSQAPGTAKNVQYF

clone_size: NA
j_call: TRBJ1-4
v_call: TRBV6-5
d_call: NA
cdr3_nt: TGTGCCAGCAGTGGGACGGATGCAACTAATGAAAAACTGTTTTTT
cdr3_aa: CASSGTDATNEKLFF

clone_size: NA
j_call: TRBJ2-5
v_call: TRBV7-2
d_call: NA
cdr3_nt: TGTGCCAGCAGCAATGGGGAGACCCAGTACTTC
cdr3_aa: CASSNGETQYF

clone_size: NA
j_call: TRBJ2-3
v_call: TRBV7-8
d_call: TRBD1
cdr3_nt: TGTGCCAGCAGCCAAGGACAGGGGTGGGCAGATACGCAGTATTTT
cdr3_aa: CASSQGQGWADTQYF

clone_size: NA
j_call: TRBJ1-1
v_call: TRBV5-5
d_call: NA
cdr3_nt: TGTGCCAGCAGCCCTGGTGTCAGGGGAGAAGCTTTCTTT
cdr3_aa: CASSPGVRGEAFF